This paragraph reports one T cell receptor beta chain. The target antigen is unknown. MiXCR, applied by TCRdb to the 5' RACE reads, yields one record per CDR3 protein. In the table there are a few hundred thousand distinct CDR3 sequences, roughly 20% of which are singletons. In germline, CDR1 is SGHRS, CDR2 YFSETQ. The CDR3 is 17 amino acids. V lost 2 bases and J lost 0, with 18 bases in between. The data stem from a study of T-cell memory formation after mild COVID-19. About the research overall: TCR clustering was largely donor specific. General study points: Contracting clones, day 15 to 85, had balanced CD4/CD8, and later expanders favored CD4+. Memory cells collected pre-infection included some clones that later responded, suggesting cross-reactive memory joined.

The genes are TRBV5-1 and TRBJ2-7; tentatively, D is TRBD1 or TRBD2 (5 bases each). The specimen sequenced was PBMCs or a T cell subset sorted from them (not recorded which). The clonotype comes from an adult woman who had mild COVID-19 (a few samples of this study predate the infection). Cell type and time point are not known. CDR3 sequence (DNA): TGCGCCAGCAGCTTTGACGGGACCCCTAGTTACTCCTACGAGCAGTACTTC. Protein product: CASSFDGTPSYSYEQYF.